This T cell receptor (beta chain) appears in the sequencing data of a study of Tregs in tolerant kidney transplant recipients. Broader study findings: Tolerant patients' donor-specific Tregs expanded beyond overall Tregs, suggesting antigen-driven growth. Biological reproducibility was not directly addressed, but technical replication error appeared minimal. Few patients were studied, so findings need validation in larger groups.

Recipients received nonmyeloablative bone marrow transplants from related graft donors, with transient mixed chimerism. Thawed PBMCs were FACS-sorted into unstimulated CD4+CD25+CD127- regulatory T cells, CD4+CD25- non-regulatory cells, CD4 and CD8 cells. In the case of this clone: Its antigen is still unknown. The sequenced fragment ends 3 residues before the CDR3 boundary, so the rest is inferred from the germline J gene.

Germline lookup yields CDR1 SGHRS and CDR2 YFSETQ. The CDR3 consists of 12 residues. Profiling relied on immunoSEQ multiplex PCR, and the TCRdb table lists in-frame clones only, not all of them. The listing records tens of thousands of clones. This specimen was CD4+ T cells from blood (PBMCs), taken 24 months after the transplant. This chain joins TRBV5-1 and TRBJ1-1, with 7 bases matching TRBD1. This receptor was identified in a human patient who received a combined kidney and bone marrow transplant. Some T cells may originate from the graft donor. CDR3 protein: CASSLEGRGAFF. The sequenced part of the CDR3 DNA is TGCGCCAGCAGCTTGGAAGGCAGGGGG.